These 16 T cell receptor beta chains were sequenced from one sample in a study of cytomegalovirus exposure and HLA in healthy donors. PCR was performed using 60 Vbeta and 13 Jbeta primers. This table comes from immunoSEQ multiplex PCR, and its TCRdb copy is limited to in-frame clones, with some not included. The repertoire table contains 100,000 or so clones. The sequenced sample consisted of PBMCs. The receptors stem from a man in his forties or fifties in good health and CMV-seronegative.

The J gene is TRBJ2-1, the V gene TRBV7-9; 9 bases align to TRBD2. V was clipped by 1 base and J by 2 bases; unmatched bases: 3. The germline gives CDR1 SEHNR, CDR2 FQNEAQ (reference sequence). This CDR3 comprises 16 residues. The CDR3 loop is CASSLGLAEAYNEQFF. The DNA of the CDR3 is TGTGCCAGCAGCTTAGGACTAGCGGAGGCCTACAATGAGCAGTTCTTC. The full variable domain, with the rest looked up from reference TRBV7-9 and TRBJ2-1, is DTGVSQNPRHKITKRGQNVTFRCDPISEHNRLYWYRQTLGQGPEFLTYFQNEAQLEKSRLLSDRFSAERPKGSFSTLEIQRTEQGDSAMYLCASSLGLAEAYNEQFFGPGTRLTVL.

The rearrangement links TRBV19 to TRBJ1-2; D not resolved. V lost 4 bases and J 6 bases, leaving 15 bases between the germline ends. The germline gives CDR1 LNHDA, CDR2 SQIVND (reference sequence). This CDR3 spans 14 amino acids. In DNA, the CDR3 is TGTGCCAGTAGTACCGTCCTCAGGTTGCATGGCTACACCTTC. Translation: CASSTVLRLHGYTF.

The chain employs TRBV9 and TRBJ2-3; maybe TRBD2 (7 bases). The CDR3 spans 15 residues. Germline CDR1 reads SGDLS; CDR2 reads YYNGEE. The germline V and J ends were trimmed by 0 bases and 2 bases, with 10 bases remaining between them. The CDR3 DNA reads as TGTGCCAGCAGCGTAGGGGGGGGCCCCACAGATACGCAGTATTTT. Its protein is CASSVGGGPTDTQYF.

V usage is TRBV6-1 and J usage is TRBJ1-5; TRBD1 matches 8 bases. With 4 bases clipped from V and 2 bases from J, the junction kept 4 bases outside the gene matches. The CDR3 has 15 amino acids. CDR1 is MNHNS, CDR2 SASEGT, per germline. CDR3 DNA: TGTGCCAGCAGTGTCGAGACAGGGGGCAATCAGCCCCAGCATTTT. This sequence encodes CASSVETGGNQPQHF.

The rearrangement uses TRBV19 and TRBJ2-2, with D possibly matching TRBD1 (6 bases). The CDR3 contains 15 residues. Germline V gene lookup returns CDR1 LNHDA and CDR2 SQIVND (reference sequence). V was pared by 4 bases and J by 8 bases, with 17 bases between. CDR3 protein: CASSKNTGLSGELFF. For the CDR3, the DNA is TGTGCCAGTAGTAAGAATACAGGGTTGTCGGGGGAGCTGTTTTTT.

The chain has TRBV5-5 and TRBJ2-5; D not certain. Germline V CDR1 and CDR2: SGHKS, YYEKEE (reference sequence). The CDR3 runs 14 residues. V lost 4 bases and J 5 bases, leaving 15 bases between the germline ends. CDR3 nucleotides: TGTGCCAGCAGCCCTGCCGGCCGGAGTGAGACCCAGTACTTC. It codes for CASSPAGRSETQYF.

The chain employs TRBV7-2 and TRBJ1-5; D is undetermined. The ends were cut back, 5 bases at V and 3 bases at J, with 14 bases in the middle. This CDR3 has 15 amino acids. CDR1 SGHTA and CDR2 FQGNSA come from the germline V gene. This CDR3 is CASSQRTGPNQPQHF. CDR3 DNA: TGTGCCAGCAGCCAGAGGACTGGGCCCAATCAGCCCCAGCATTTT.

The rearrangement joins TRBV15 to TRBJ2-3, with 13 bases aligning to TRBD2. This CDR3 is 17 amino acids long. Trimming took 2 bases from V and 6 from J; bases not matched to a gene: 8. Germline values: CDR1 LNHNV, CDR2 YYDKDF (reference sequence). CDR3 amino acids: CATSRTSGRAPADTQYF. The CDR3 bases are TGTGCCACCAGCAGAACTAGCGGGAGGGCCCCCGCGGATACGCAGTATTTT. Complete variable domain (other parts from reference TRBV15 and TRBJ2-3): DAMVIQNPRYQVTQFGKPVTLSCSQTLNHNVMYWYQQKSSQAPKLLFHYYDKDFNNEADTPDNFQSRRPNTSFCFLDIRSPGLGDTAMYLCATSRTSGRAPADTQYFGPGTRLTVL.

V is TRBV4-3 and J is TRBJ2-7; the D is unclear. Trimming took 0 bases from V and 1 from J, leaving 10 bases between them. The CDR3 length is 15 residues. Germline V gene lookup returns CDR1 LGHNA and CDR2 YSLEER. The CDR3: CASSQDPAESYEQYF. DNA for the CDR3: TGCGCCAGCAGCCAAGATCCTGCGGAATCCTACGAGCAGTACTTC.

The chain carries TRBV19 and TRBJ1-3; D uncertain. The germline V and J ends were trimmed by 6 bases and 0 bases, with 6 bases remaining between them. This CDR3 is 13 amino acids long. Per the germline V gene, CDR1 is LNHDA and CDR2 is SQIVND (reference sequence). In DNA form, the CDR3 reads TGTGCCAGTAGCCGGGGCTCTGGAAACACCATATATTTT. Residues: CASSRGSGNTIYF. The whole variable domain, filled in from reference TRBV19 and TRBJ1-3, reads DGGITQSPKYLFRKEGQNVTLSCEQNLNHDAMYWYRQDPGQGLRLIYYSQIVNDFQKGDIAEGYSVSREKKESFPLTVTSAQKNPTAFYLCASSRGSGNTIYFGEGSWLTVV.

This chain connects TRBV27 to TRBJ2-7, with D possibly being TRBD1 (6 bases). Trimming shortened V by 5 bases and J by 7 bases, and 18 bases separated the two germline ends. CDR3 length: 14 residues. CDR1 MNHEY and CDR2 SMNVEV come from the germline V gene (reference sequence). The CDR3 here is CASSIRDTEAEQYF. The CDR3 region has the DNA TGTGCCAGCAGTATACGGGACACCGAGGCAGAGCAGTACTTC.

J is TRBJ1-2 and V is TRBV14; 8 bases fit TRBD1. The germline V gene encodes CDR1 SGHDN and CDR2 FVKESK. Germline trimming cut 3 bases from V and 6 bases from J; bases unmatched to any gene: 9. The CDR3 is 15 amino acids. The CDR3 sequence: CASSQASGGGDGYTF. In DNA form, the CDR3 reads TGTGCCAGCAGCCAGGCTTCAGGGGGCGGTGATGGCTACACCTTC.

The chain recombines TRBV4-3 with TRBJ2-7, with D perhaps matching TRBD2 (6 bases). Looked up from germline, CDR1 is LGHNA and CDR2 is YSLEER. The CDR3 loop spans 15 amino acids. V gave up 1 base and J gave up 2 bases, with 12 bases separating them. The CDR3 DNA sequence: TGCGCCAGCAGCCAAGTTGCGGGAAGAGCCTACGAGCAGTACTTC. Its protein product is CASSQVAGRAYEQYF.

The chain joins TRBV9 to TRBJ1-1; D may be TRBD1 (6 bases). The length of the CDR3 is 14 residues. Trimming shortened V by 4 bases and J by 1 base, and 11 bases separated the two germline ends. Germline CDR1 and CDR2: SGDLS and YYNGEE. The CDR3 loop is CASSPWTANTEAFF. Written as DNA, the CDR3 is TGTGCCAGCAGCCCCTGGACAGCGAACACTGAAGCTTTCTTT.

This sequence joins TRBV9 and TRBJ1-1; possible D gene TRBD1, 5 bases. The V gene's germline CDR1 is SGDLS and CDR2 YYNGEE. There are 15 residues in the CDR3. Trimming removed 0 bases from V and 1 base from J, with 10 bases in between. The CDR3 protein is CASSVDQGGNTEAFF. For the CDR3, the DNA is TGTGCCAGCAGCGTAGACCAGGGCGGGAACACTGAAGCTTTCTTT.

The rearrangement uses TRBV2 and TRBJ1-1, with D possibly matching TRBD1 (6 bases). The V end was cut by 6 bases, the J end by 2 bases, with 19 bases between. The CDR3 contains 16 residues. CDR1 SNHLY and CDR2 FYNNEI come from the germline V gene. CDR3 loop: CASRRGRTAANTEAFF. For the CDR3, the DNA is TGTGCCAGCAGGAGGGGCCGGACAGCAGCAAACACTGAAGCTTTCTTT.